The 15 T cell receptor beta chains below were found in one sample sequenced in a study of CD8 T cells in Susac syndrome. RNA, at roughly 0.45 to 1 ug, was reverse transcribed with random hexamers. Each CDR3 protein gets one entry after TCRdb re-called the immunoSEQ multiplex PCR reads with MiXCR. Here the sample spans a few hundred thousand distinct CDR3 sequences, 65% to 90% being singletons. The sequencing sample was made of CD8+ T cells from PBMCs. The source of these receptors is a human donor with multiple sclerosis.

The chain links TRBV19 to TRBJ2-1; D unresolved. The CDR3 totals 12 residues. V lost 2 bases to trimming and J lost 2 bases, with 1 base between them. Germline V CDR1 and CDR2: LNHDA, SQIVND (reference sequence). This CDR3 is CASSIPYNEQFF. Written as DNA, the CDR3 is TGTGCCAGTAGTATACCCTACAATGAGCAGTTCTTC.

The V and J genes are TRBV19 and TRBJ2-7; the match to TRBD2 covers 7 bases. V gave up 5 bases and J gave up 7 bases; unmatched junction bases: 5. Germline lookup yields CDR1 LNHDA and CDR2 SQIVND (reference sequence). The CDR3 totals 12 residues. CDR3 in DNA: TGTGCCAGTAGTTTTGGAGCGGGAGAGCAGTACTTC. Amino acids: CASSFGAGEQYF.

The chain combines TRBV4-3 with TRBJ2-1, with TRBD2 matching over 10 bases. CDR1 and CDR2 (germline): LGHNA, YSLEER. The CDR3 length is 16 residues. V shed 0 bases and J 8 bases; nucleotides not matched to a gene: 7. This CDR3 reads CASSQDLLAGAYEQFF. The CDR3 DNA reads TGCGCCAGCAGCCAAGATCTCCTAGCGGGAGCATATGAGCAGTTCTTC.

This clonotype has just one count. This sequence joins TRBV27 and TRBJ2-3, with 8 bases aligning to TRBD2. V dropped 7 bases and J dropped 5; count of bases not matched to a gene: 5. Germline V lookup: CDR1 MNHEY, CDR2 SMNVEV (reference sequence). The CDR3 contains 13 residues. CDR3 sequence reads: CASKGAGGDTQYF. CDR3 DNA: TGTGCCAGCAAAGGGGCGGGGGGAGATACGCAGTATTTT.

The chain has TRBV19 and TRBJ2-1; tentatively, D is TRBD1 (5 bases). The germline V gene has CDR1 LNHDA and CDR2 SQIVND (reference sequence). The CDR3 is 16 residues long. Trimming pared 3 bases from V and 1 base from J, leaving 13 bases between. The CDR3 loop is CASSMGRVSSYNEQFF. In DNA form, the CDR3 reads TGTGCCAGTAGTATGGGCAGGGTGAGTTCCTACAATGAGCAGTTCTTC.

This chain links TRBV2 with TRBJ2-3, with 16 bases lining up with TRBD2. The CDR3 is made up of 18 amino acids. CDR1 is SNHLY, CDR2 FYNNEI, per germline. V was pared by 3 bases and J by 4 bases, with 7 bases of the junction left unmatched. As DNA, the CDR3 is TGTGCCAGCAGTGACCCGGGACTAGCGGGAGGGCGAGCAGATACGCAGTATTTT. This translates into CASSDPGLAGGRADTQYF.

Here the CDR3 reads CASSPDSGRFLPQYF. The DNA for the CDR3 is TGTGCCAGCAGCCCCGACAGCGGGCGCTTCCTTCCCCAGTACTTC. The rearrangement links TRBV6-1 to TRBJ2-5; possibly TRBD2 for D (6 bases). Trimming took 6 bases from V and 9 from J, leaving 23 bases between them. The CDR3 consists of 15 residues. Germline CDR1 MNHNS, CDR2 SASEGT.

This clonotype was observed a few times. This sequence joins TRBV9 and TRBJ1-1, with D tentatively TRBD1 (5 bases). Deletions cut 3 bases from V and 5 bases from J, with 14 bases between. Germline CDR1 is SGDLS and CDR2 is YYNGEE. The CDR3 is 14 residues long. The CDR3 DNA reads as TGTGCCAGCAGCGCGGCTGGGGAGGGGACTGAAGCTTTCTTT. This codes for CASSAAGEGTEAFF. Full variable domain (outside the CDR3, taken from reference TRBV9 and TRBJ1-1): DSGVTQTPKHLITATGQRVTLRCSPRSGDLSVYWYQQSLDQGLQFLIQYYNGEERAKGNILERFSAQQFPDLHSELNLSSLELGDSALYFCASSAAGEGTEAFFGQGTRLTVV.

The chain combines TRBV29-1 with TRBJ2-1, with TRBD2 as a possible D gene (6 bases). Per the germline V gene, CDR1 is SQVTM and CDR2 is ANQGSEA. V lost 4 bases to trimming and J lost 3 bases, with 10 bases between them. The CDR3 spans 13 residues. This CDR3 reads CSVGEVHYNEQFF. The CDR3 DNA follows: TGCAGCGTTGGGGAGGTCCACTACAATGAGCAGTTCTTC.

The chain recombines TRBV18 with TRBJ2-4, with D unclear. There are 16 residues in the CDR3. Trimming cost V 2 bases and J 3 bases, with 14 bases left between them. The germline CDR1 and CDR2 sequences are KGHSH and LQKENI. The chain's CDR3 is CASSPIRARYKNIQYF. The CDR3 nucleotides are TGTGCCAGCTCACCAATAAGGGCCCGGTACAAAAACATTCAGTACTTC. Combining the CDR3 with reference TRBV18 and TRBJ2-4 gives the whole variable domain NAGVMQNPRHLVRRRGQEARLRCSPMKGHSHVYWYRQLPEEGLKFMVYLQKENIIDESGMPKERFSAEFPKEGPSILRIQQVVRGDSAAYFCASSPIRARYKNIQYFGAGTRLSVL.

This clonotype was seen a handful of times. This chain links TRBV7-2 with TRBJ1-5; D unresolved. Germline V gives CDR1 SGHTA, CDR2 FQGNSA. V was trimmed by 1 base and J by 0 bases, leaving 10 bases between them. The CDR3 covers 16 residues. The DNA for the CDR3 is TGTGCCAGCAGCTTAGAAGGCAGATATAGCAATCAGCCCCAGCATTTT. It yields the protein CASSLEGRYSNQPQHF.

In this sample, this clonotype turned up once. The chain carries TRBV4-2 and TRBJ2-7; TRBD1 or TRBD2 may be the D gene (5 bases each). Germline assignment: CDR1 LGHNA and CDR2 YNFKEQ. The V and J ends lost 4 bases and 3 bases respectively, with 22 bases between them. The length of the CDR3 is 17 residues. CDR3 nucleotide sequence: TGTGCCAGCAGCCCCATTCCCCCGGGACCTAGAAACTACGAGCAGTACTTC. As protein: CASSPIPPGPRNYEQYF.

V usage is TRBV7-9 and J usage is TRBJ2-3; 11 bases match TRBD2. Per the germline V gene, CDR1 is SEHNR and CDR2 is FQNEAQ (reference sequence). CDR3 length: 15 residues. V lost 8 bases to trimming and J lost 3 bases; unmatched junction nucleotides: 7. The CDR3 loop is CASGIAGGVTDTQYF. CDR3 coding DNA: TGTGCCAGCGGTATAGCGGGAGGGGTAACAGATACGCAGTATTTT.

CDR3 in amino acids: CASSQEDGNQPQHF. The CDR3 region has the DNA TGCGCCAGCAGCCAAGAGGACGGGAATCAGCCCCAGCATTTT. The chain employs TRBV4-3 and TRBJ1-5; D is ambiguous. V lost 0 bases and J 4 bases, leaving 7 bases between the germline ends. The CDR3 consists of 14 residues. CDR1 is LGHNA and CDR2 is YSLEER in the germline V gene.

This sequence joins TRBV27 and TRBJ1-1; no clear D. V shed 2 bases and J shed 1 base, with 11 bases lying between them. In germline, CDR1 is MNHEY, CDR2 SMNVEV (reference sequence). This CDR3 is 15 amino acids long. CDR3 residues: CASSLVKSGNTEAFF. As DNA, the CDR3 is TGTGCCAGCAGTTTAGTTAAGTCAGGGAACACTGAAGCTTTCTTT.